This T cell receptor (beta chain) was profiled in a study of Tregs in tolerant kidney transplant recipients. V was shortened by 2 bases and J by 11 bases, with 12 bases between the two germline ends. There are 12 residues in the CDR3. The V gene's germline CDR1 is SGHTA and CDR2 FQGNSA. Clones were sequenced by immunoSEQ multiplex PCR, and TCRdb holds only the in-frame ones, with some missing. The sample contains roughly 120,000 clones, about 90% of which appear only once. The receptor's source is a human donor in good health. This chain connects TRBV7-2 to TRBJ1-2, with a weak D call TRBD1 (6 bases). The sequencing sample was made of CD4+ T cells from blood. For the CDR3, the DNA is TGTGCCAGCAGCTTATTTTGGCAGGGGTACACCTTC. Translated, it gives CASSLFWQGYTF.